This T cell receptor (beta chain) was sequenced for a study of cytomegalovirus exposure and HLA in healthy donors. The method was immunoSEQ multiplex PCR; TCRdb's version includes in-frame clones alone and lacks a portion of them. The sample contains 200,000 or so clones, under 95% of which appear only once. This clone was found a few times. Trimming removed 7 bases from V and 11 bases from J, with 12 bases in between. CDR1 and CDR2 (germline): LNHDA, SQIVND (reference sequence). This CDR3 comprises 12 residues. Material: PBMCs. The clonotype was recovered from a woman between 18 and 30 years old in good health and CMV-seronegative. The chain recombines TRBV19 with TRBJ1-6; D is uncertain. The CDR3 DNA is TGTGCCAGTAAGCCGGGAGCCGCACCCCTCCACTTT. Translated, it gives CASKPGAAPLHF.